The text below deals with one TCR beta chain. Its specificity is not known. The data were taken from a study of cytomegalovirus exposure and HLA in healthy donors. Study observations and caveats: The study put around 180 TCR beta chains on its list as cytomegalovirus-associated. Fewer N-insertions than the approximately 700-donor mean were reportedly shown by an Asian-associated ancestry cluster in a later analysis.

Germline CDR1 reads SGHDT; CDR2 reads YYEEEE. CDR3 length equals 18 residues. V was shortened by 4 bases and J by 5 bases, with 22 bases between the two germline ends. 60 Vbeta and 13 Jbeta primers were used in PCR. The table came from immunoSEQ multiplex PCR; TCRdb's copy has only in-frame clones and leaves some out. Of around 150,000 clones in the sample, roughly two thirds are singletons; the top ten hold 2.8%. The V call is TRBV5-6, the J call TRBJ1-6; no reliable D call. The sequence derives from a woman in her thirties in good health and CMV-seronegative. Sequencing was carried out using PBMCs. CDR3 sequence (DNA): TGTGCCAGCAGCCGGGATGGGAAGATGGGAGGTGATAATTCACCCCTCCACTTT. Translation: CASSRDGKMGGDNSPLHF.